This T cell receptor (beta chain) stems from a study of shared clonotypes between healthy human individuals. Study at large: Participating donors consisted of a couple of women and a few men aged 18 to 49. Study findings and constraints: A reduction in generation probabilities was seen for non-shared clonotypes relative to those shared by all four donors. Naive subsets tended to show greater estimated richness than memory subsets.

The V gene's germline CDR1 is SGHDT and CDR2 YYEEEE. This CDR3 has 17 amino acids. CD8 cells classed as naive were CD45RO-negative and positively selected for CCR7, excluding terminally differentiated effector memory CD45RA+ cells. Here immunoSEQ multiplex PCR was the method, and the copy in TCRdb shows in-frame clones only, minus some. Of about 2.1 million clones detected, 93% appear once; the ten largest clones hold approximately 1.6%. As to this clone: Antigen specificity is unknown. Mismatch with germline at one junction end may stem from a read error.

The sample consisted of naive CD8+ T cells from PBMCs. The origin of this receptor is a man between 18 and 29 years old in good health. Some clones in this sample may be carry-over from other donors' samples. V is TRBV5-6 and J is TRBJ2-7, with D possibly TRBD1 on 8 matching bases. The CDR3 coding sequence is TGTGCCAGCAGCTTGCAGCGGACAGGGAGGGGCTCCCACGAGCAGTACTTC. Its translation is CASSLQRTGRGSHEQYF.